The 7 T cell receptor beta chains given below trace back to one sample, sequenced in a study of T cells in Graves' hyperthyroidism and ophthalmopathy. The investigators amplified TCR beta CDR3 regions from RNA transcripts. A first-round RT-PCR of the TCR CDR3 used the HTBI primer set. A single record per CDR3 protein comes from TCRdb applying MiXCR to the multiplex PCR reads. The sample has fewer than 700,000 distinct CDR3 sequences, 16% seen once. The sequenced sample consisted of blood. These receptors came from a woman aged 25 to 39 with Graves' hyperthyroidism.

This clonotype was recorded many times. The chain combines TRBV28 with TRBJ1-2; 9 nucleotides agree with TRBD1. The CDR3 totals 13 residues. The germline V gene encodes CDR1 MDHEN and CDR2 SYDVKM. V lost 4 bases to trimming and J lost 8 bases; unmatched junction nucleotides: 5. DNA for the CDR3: TGTGCCAGCAGTTACAGGGGGCGCAAGGGCTACACCTTC. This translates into CASSYRGRKGYTF.

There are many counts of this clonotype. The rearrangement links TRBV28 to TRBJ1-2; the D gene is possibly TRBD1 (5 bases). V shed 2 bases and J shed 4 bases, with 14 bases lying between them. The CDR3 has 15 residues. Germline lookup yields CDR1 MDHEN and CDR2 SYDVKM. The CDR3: CASSLGAGPGYGYTF. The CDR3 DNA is TGTGCCAGCAGTTTAGGCGCAGGGCCGGGCTATGGCTACACCTTC.

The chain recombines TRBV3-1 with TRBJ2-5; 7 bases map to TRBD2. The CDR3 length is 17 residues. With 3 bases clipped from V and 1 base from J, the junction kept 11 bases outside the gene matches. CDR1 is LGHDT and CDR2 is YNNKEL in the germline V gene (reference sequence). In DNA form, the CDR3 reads TGTGCCAGCAGCCAGCCCCTGGGACTATACGGCCAAGAGACCCAGTACTTC. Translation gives CASSQPLGLYGQETQYF.

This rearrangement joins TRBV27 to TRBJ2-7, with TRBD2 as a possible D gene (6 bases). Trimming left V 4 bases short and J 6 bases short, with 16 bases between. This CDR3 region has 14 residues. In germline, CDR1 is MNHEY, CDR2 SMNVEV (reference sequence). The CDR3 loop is CASSSGRRPLEQYF. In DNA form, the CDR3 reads TGTGCCAGCAGTTCCGGGAGACGGCCCCTCGAGCAGTACTTC.

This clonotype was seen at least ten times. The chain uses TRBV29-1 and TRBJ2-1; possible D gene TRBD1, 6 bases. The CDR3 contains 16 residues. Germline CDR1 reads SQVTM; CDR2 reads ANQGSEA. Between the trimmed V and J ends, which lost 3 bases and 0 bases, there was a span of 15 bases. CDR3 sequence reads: CSVEASDRSSYNEQFF. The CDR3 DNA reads TGCAGCGTTGAGGCGAGCGACAGGTCCTCCTACAATGAGCAGTTCTTC.

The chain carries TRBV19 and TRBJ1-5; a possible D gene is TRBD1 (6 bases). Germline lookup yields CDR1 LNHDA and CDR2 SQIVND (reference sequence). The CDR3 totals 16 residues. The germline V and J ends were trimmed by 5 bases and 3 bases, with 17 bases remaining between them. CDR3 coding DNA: TGTGCCAGTAGTCTCACGGACAGCTATACCAATCAGCCCCAGCATTTT. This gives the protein CASSLTDSYTNQPQHF.

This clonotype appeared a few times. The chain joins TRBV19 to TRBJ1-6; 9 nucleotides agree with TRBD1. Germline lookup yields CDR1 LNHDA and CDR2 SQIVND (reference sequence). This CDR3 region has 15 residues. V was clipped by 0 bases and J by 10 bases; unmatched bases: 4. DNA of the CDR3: TGTGCCAGTAGTATAGATCTGGACAGGGGATCACCCCTCCACTTT. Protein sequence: CASSIDLDRGSPLHF.